The table lists the clone carrying this T cell receptor beta chain with a few counts. Its antigen is undetermined. CDR1 is SGHTS and CDR2 is YDEGEE in the germline V gene. The CDR3 runs 13 residues. V lost 4 bases and J 4 bases, leaving 11 bases between the germline ends. TCRdb re-derived calls from the reads in MiXCR, one entry per CDR3 protein. Of about 68,000 distinct CDR3 sequences listed, approximately 22% are singletons. This sample was included in a study of T cell repertoires in cytomegalovirus infection. The chain carries TRBV5-8 and TRBJ1-2, with no clear D. The sample consisted of PBMCs, sequenced either directly or after in vitro stimulation (not recorded which). The receptor comes from a human donor in good health (CMV status not recorded). Some clones in this sample may be carry-over from other donors' samples. Written as DNA, the CDR3 is TGTGCCAGCAGCCATTATACCGCCTATGGCTACACCTTC. Amino acid sequence: CASSHYTAYGYTF.